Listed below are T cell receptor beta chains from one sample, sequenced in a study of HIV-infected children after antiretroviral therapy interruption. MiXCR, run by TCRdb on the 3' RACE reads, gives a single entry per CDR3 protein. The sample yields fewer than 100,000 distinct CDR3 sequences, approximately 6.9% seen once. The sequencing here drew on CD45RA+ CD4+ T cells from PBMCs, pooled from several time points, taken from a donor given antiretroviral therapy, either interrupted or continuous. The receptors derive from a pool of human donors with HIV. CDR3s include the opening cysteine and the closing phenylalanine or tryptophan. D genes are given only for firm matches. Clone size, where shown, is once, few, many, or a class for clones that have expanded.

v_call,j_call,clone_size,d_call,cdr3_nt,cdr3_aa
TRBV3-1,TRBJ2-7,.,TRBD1,TGTGCCAGCAGCCCCCGGGGACAGGAGTCCGAGCAGTACTTC,CASSPRGQESEQYF
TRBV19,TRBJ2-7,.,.,TGTGCCAGTAGTATTGTTACGTCCTACGAGCAGTACTTC,CASSIVTSYEQYF
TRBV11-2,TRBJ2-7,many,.,TGTGCCAGCAGCTTAGCAGGGAGCTCCTACGAGCAGTACTTC,CASSLAGSSYEQYF
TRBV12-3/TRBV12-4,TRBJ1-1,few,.,TGTGCCAGCAGTTCCGGGACAATGGGATGGGGCACTGAAGCTTTCTTT,CASSSGTMGWGTEAFF
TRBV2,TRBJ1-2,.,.,TGTGCCAGCAGCCCCGATGGGGGGGGGCAAGGCTACACCTTC,CASSPDGGGQGYTF
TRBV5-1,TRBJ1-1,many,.,TGCGCCAGCAGCTTATCCACCCTGAACACTGAAGCTTTCTTT,CASSLSTLNTEAFF
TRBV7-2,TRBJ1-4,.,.,TGTGCCAGCAGCTTAGTGGGTGAGCCGGGGAGACTGTTTTTT,CASSLVGEPGRLFF
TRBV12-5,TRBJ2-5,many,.,TGTGCTAGTGGGCAGGGGACCCAGTACTTC,CASGQGTQYF
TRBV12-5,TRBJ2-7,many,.,TGTGCTAGTGGTTTATTGGGCTCCTACGAGCAGTACTTC,CASGLLGSYEQYF
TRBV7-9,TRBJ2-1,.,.,TGTGCCAGCAGCTTAGATCTCAGTAGCTCCTACAATGAGCAGTTCTTC,CASSLDLSSSYNEQFF